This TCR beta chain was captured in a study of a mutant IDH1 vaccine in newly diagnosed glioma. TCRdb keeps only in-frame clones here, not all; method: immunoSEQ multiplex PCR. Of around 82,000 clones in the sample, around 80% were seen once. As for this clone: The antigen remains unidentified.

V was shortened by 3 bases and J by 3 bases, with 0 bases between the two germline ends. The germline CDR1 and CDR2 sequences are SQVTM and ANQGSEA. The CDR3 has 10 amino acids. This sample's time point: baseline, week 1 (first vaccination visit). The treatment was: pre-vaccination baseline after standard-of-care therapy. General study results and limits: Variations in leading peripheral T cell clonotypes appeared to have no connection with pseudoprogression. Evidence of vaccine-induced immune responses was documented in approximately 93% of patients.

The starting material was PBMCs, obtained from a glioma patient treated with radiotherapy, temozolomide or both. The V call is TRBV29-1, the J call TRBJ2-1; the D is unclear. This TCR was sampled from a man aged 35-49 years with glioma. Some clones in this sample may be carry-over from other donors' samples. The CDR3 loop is CSVDYNEQFF. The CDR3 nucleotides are TGCAGCGTTGACTACAATGAGCAGTTCTTC.